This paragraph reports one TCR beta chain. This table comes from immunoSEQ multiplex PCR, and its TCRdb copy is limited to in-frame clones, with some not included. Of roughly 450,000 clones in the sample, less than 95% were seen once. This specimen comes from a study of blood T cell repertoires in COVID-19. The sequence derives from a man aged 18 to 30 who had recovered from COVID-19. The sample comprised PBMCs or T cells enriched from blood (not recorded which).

CDR3 loop: CASSPGSESPLHF. As DNA, the CDR3 is TGTGCCAGCTCACCAGGTTCAGAATCACCCCTCCACTTT. The chain employs TRBV18 and TRBJ1-6, with D unclear. Trimming took off 2 bases at V and 10 bases at J, with 9 bases between the two ends. Looked up from germline, CDR1 is KGHSH and CDR2 is LQKENI. The CDR3 sequence is 13 residues long.